Sequencing of this T cell receptor (beta chain) was carried out in a study of Ad26.COV2.S vaccination and SARS-CoV-2 variants. Across the study: Donor got 5x10^10 or 1x10^11 viral particles of Ad26.COV2.S.

A remark on this clone: Its target is unknown.

Treatment in this sample: roughly 20 received Ad26.COV2.S at low or high dose, single or two shots; 5 received placebo; per-sample allocation not given. At day 63 after the first vaccine or placebo injection, samples were drawn. Built on an Ad26 vector, the vaccine expressed Wuhan-strain SARS-CoV-2 spike. The germline CDR1 and CDR2 sequences are ENHRY and SYGVKD. The CDR3 covers 14 residues. After removal of 7 bases from V and 1 base from J, the junction contained 4 bases not matched to a gene. Clones were read by immunoSEQ multiplex PCR, and TCRdb kept only the in-frame ones, dropping some. The sample holds some 390,000 clones, about 85% seen once. Study results and limitations: Placebo recipients had lower spike-specific TCR breadth than vaccine recipients. Following vaccination, spike-specific CD8+ and CD4+ T cell responses reportedly exhibited substantial breadth.

Sequenced material: peripheral blood, taken in a trial of Ad26.COV2.S vaccine versus placebo. The chain uses TRBV10-3 and TRBJ1-1; the match to TRBD1 covers 9 bases. This receptor was taken from a person aged 18-65 years who received the Ad26.COV2.S COVID-19 vaccine or a placebo. The DNA of the CDR3 is TGTGCCATCACCCCGACAGGGGGGAACACTGAAGCTTTCTTT. As protein: CAITPTGGNTEAFF.